The rows below give T cell receptor beta chains drawn from one sample of a study of CD8+CD57+ T cells in acquired aplastic anemia. TCRdb processed the reads anew with MiXCR; each CDR3 protein has one entry. The sample has about half a million distinct CDR3 sequences; over 25% are singletons. Sequenced sample: sorted CD4+, CD8+, or CD8+CD57+ T cells (not recorded which) from PBMCs. Every receptor here comes from a human donor with aplastic anemia. Each CDR3 is given with its conserved first and last residue. The order of the fields is D gene, V gene, J gene, clone size, CDR3 protein, CDR3 DNA. The D gene is left open where the match is weak. Clone size is not always given. Where it is, it says once, few, many or a class for expanded clones.

d_call: TRBD1
v_call: TRBV19
j_call: TRBJ1-6
clone_size: few
cdr3_aa: CASSPGQGSSPLHF
cdr3_nt: TGTGCCAGTAGTCCGGGACAGGGTTCTTCACCCCTCCACTTT

d_call: .
v_call: TRBV6-5
j_call: TRBJ2-1
clone_size: .
cdr3_aa: CASSRGVGPYNEQFF
cdr3_nt: TGTGCCAGCAGCAGGGGTGTGGGCCCTTACAATGAGCAGTTCTTC

d_call: .
v_call: TRBV3-1
j_call: TRBJ1-3
clone_size: few
cdr3_aa: CASSPLPAAQNTIYF
cdr3_nt: TGTGCCAGCAGCCCCTTGCCCGCCGCTCAAAACACCATATATTTT

d_call: .
v_call: TRBV29-1
j_call: TRBJ2-7
clone_size: many
cdr3_aa: CSVQTALYSYEQYF
cdr3_nt: TGCAGCGTTCAGACAGCTTTATATTCCTACGAGCAGTACTTC

d_call: .
v_call: TRBV7-8
j_call: TRBJ2-1
clone_size: .
cdr3_aa: CASSLGGGVQFF
cdr3_nt: TGTGCCAGCAGCTTAGGTGGAGGGGTGCAGTTCTTC

d_call: TRBD2
v_call: TRBV20-1
j_call: TRBJ2-2
clone_size: many
cdr3_aa: CSAWTSGSTGELFF
cdr3_nt: TGCAGTGCTTGGACTAGCGGGAGCACCGGGGAGCTGTTTTTT

d_call: .
v_call: TRBV19
j_call: TRBJ1-2
clone_size: many
cdr3_aa: CASSIVGQGHYGYTF
cdr3_nt: TGTGCCAGTAGTATAGTGGGGCAGGGACACTATGGCTACACCTTC

d_call: .
v_call: TRBV7-8
j_call: TRBJ2-7
clone_size: .
cdr3_aa: CASSLRFQGSYEQYF
cdr3_nt: TGTGCCAGCAGCTTAAGGTTCCAGGGTTCCTACGAGCAGTACTTC

d_call: TRBD2
v_call: TRBV20-1
j_call: TRBJ2-7
clone_size: few
cdr3_aa: CSASPGLAGYEQYF
cdr3_nt: TGCAGTGCTAGCCCGGGACTAGCAGGCTACGAGCAGTACTTC

d_call: TRBD1
v_call: TRBV25-1
j_call: TRBJ2-7
clone_size: .
cdr3_aa: CASSSTGASEQYF
cdr3_nt: TGTGCCAGCAGTTCGACAGGGGCATCCGAGCAGTACTTC

d_call: .
v_call: TRBV7-8
j_call: TRBJ1-3
clone_size: few
cdr3_aa: CASRGDRGSGNTIYF
cdr3_nt: TGTGCCAGCAGGGGGGACCGCGGCTCTGGAAACACCATATATTTT

d_call: .
v_call: TRBV5-1
j_call: TRBJ2-7
clone_size: .
cdr3_aa: CASSLDHGGPYEQYF
cdr3_nt: TGCGCCAGCAGCTTGGACCACGGGGGCCCCTACGAGCAGTACTTC

d_call: TRBD1
v_call: TRBV2
j_call: TRBJ1-3
clone_size: many
cdr3_aa: CASSDRGSGNTIYF
cdr3_nt: TGTGCCAGCAGCGACAGGGGCTCTGGAAACACCATATATTTT

d_call: TRBD1
v_call: TRBV9
j_call: TRBJ2-7
clone_size: few
cdr3_aa: CASSDAPGGPYEQYF
cdr3_nt: TGTGCCAGCAGCGACGCTCCAGGGGGCCCCTACGAGCAGTACTTC

d_call: .
v_call: TRBV7-3
j_call: TRBJ2-2
clone_size: .
cdr3_aa: CASSLQGARSTGELFF
cdr3_nt: TGTGCCAGCAGCTTACAAGGGGCGAGGAGCACCGGGGAGCTGTTTTTT

d_call: .
v_call: TRBV6-1
j_call: TRBJ1-6
clone_size: .
cdr3_aa: CASSEAGINSPLHF
cdr3_nt: TGTGCCAGCAGTGAGGCAGGGATAAATTCACCCCTCCACTTT

d_call: .
v_call: TRBV6-2/TRBV6-3
j_call: TRBJ1-5
clone_size: few
cdr3_aa: CASRQRTPGGNQPQHF
cdr3_nt: TGTGCCAGCAGACAACGAACGCCGGGGGGCAATCAGCCCCAGCATTTT

d_call: .
v_call: TRBV5-1
j_call: TRBJ2-5
clone_size: few
cdr3_aa: CASSLSSAQETQYF
cdr3_nt: TGCGCCAGCAGCTTATCTAGCGCACAAGAGACCCAGTACTTC

d_call: .
v_call: TRBV20-1
j_call: TRBJ1-3
clone_size: many
cdr3_aa: CSAVVATGNTIYF
cdr3_nt: TGCAGTGCTGTGGTCGCAACTGGTAACACCATATATTTT

d_call: .
v_call: TRBV15
j_call: TRBJ1-6
clone_size: .
cdr3_aa: CAASGGTGRASPLHF
cdr3_nt: TGTGCCGCCAGCGGCGGGACGGGGCGAGCTTCACCCCTCCACTTT

d_call: .
v_call: TRBV7-9
j_call: TRBJ2-1
clone_size: .
cdr3_aa: CASSADGVQFF
cdr3_nt: TGTGCCAGCAGCGCGGACGGAGTGCAGTTCTTC